These T cell receptor beta chains were read from a single sample in a study of radiation and T cells in renal cell carcinoma. The table came from immunoSEQ multiplex PCR; TCRdb's copy has only in-frame clones and leaves some out. This sample carries 140,000 to 150,000 clones, 88% of them seen once, and the ten largest clones take around 4.4%. Here the sequenced sample was blood, taken from a patient whose treatment included radiotherapy and nephrectomy. These receptors were taken from a woman in her 70s with renal cell carcinoma. Both conserved end residues are part of each CDR3. D genes are given only for firm matches. Rows give clone size only sometimes, using once, few, many, or a class for an expanded clone.

clone_size,d_call,j_call,v_call,cdr3_nt,cdr3_aa
-,TRBD1,TRBJ1-1,TRBV19,TGTGCCAGTAGTATCCCCGGGACAGGGAACACTGAAGCTTTCTTT,CASSIPGTGNTEAFF
-,-,TRBJ2-3,TRBV7-6,TGTGCCAGCAGCTTAGGTCAAAGCACAGATACGCAGTATTTT,CASSLGQSTDTQYF
-,TRBD1,TRBJ1-5,TRBV9,TGTGCCAGCAGCTTCACAGGGGACCAGCCCCAGCATTTT,CASSFTGDQPQHF
-,-,TRBJ2-2,TRBV25-1,TGTGCCAGCAACTTGTCCGGGGAGCTGTTTTTT,CASNLSGELFF
-,TRBD1,TRBJ1-4,TRBV4-1,TGCGCCAGCAGCCAAGACCCGACGACAGGGGCTTCAACTAATGAAAAACTGTTTTTT,CASSQDPTTGASTNEKLFF
once,TRBD1,TRBJ1-1,TRBV28,TGTGCCAGCCCCGGACAGGGGACTGAAGCTTTCTTT,CASPGQGTEAFF
-,-,TRBJ1-6,TRBV7-9,TGTGCCAGCAGCCCAGGGGCCTCACCCCTCCACTTT,CASSPGASPLHF
-,-,TRBJ1-5,TRBV19,TGTGCCAGTAGTATTCGCCGACAAAATCAGCCCCAGCATTTT,CASSIRRQNQPQHF
-,-,TRBJ2-7,TRBV6-5,TGTGCCAGCCTCATCGAGCAGTACTTC,CASLIEQYF
-,-,TRBJ1-1,TRBV4-1,TGCGCCAGCAGCCTGAGTACAGCGAACACTGAAGCTTTCTTT,CASSLSTANTEAFF
-,-,TRBJ1-1,TRBV30,TGTGCCTGGAGTGTCTCATATGGTGAAGCTTTCTTT,CAWSVSYGEAFF
-,-,TRBJ1-1,TRBV30,TGTGCCTGGAACACAGGCCGGTCGGAAGCTTTCTTT,CAWNTGRSEAFF
few,TRBD1,TRBJ1-1,TRBV7-9,TGTGCCAGCAGCTTAGGGGACAGGGTGGGCACTGAAGCTTTCTTT,CASSLGDRVGTEAFF
-,-,TRBJ2-5,TRBV18,TGTGCCAGCTCACCTGAGCTTCAAGAGACCCAGTACTTC,CASSPELQETQYF
-,TRBD1,TRBJ2-7,TRBV18,TGTGCCAGCTGGCCGGGACAGGGAGTCGAGCAGTACTTC,CASWPGQGVEQYF
-,-,TRBJ1-1,TRBV27,TGTGCCAGCAGTTCCGGACGTCGGGGCACTGAAGCTTTCTTT,CASSSGRRGTEAFF
-,-,TRBJ1-2,TRBV5-1,TGCGCCAGCAGCTTTTCTCCTACAAGCCACTATGGCTACACCTTC,CASSFSPTSHYGYTF
-,-,TRBJ2-2,TRBV6-1,TGTGCCAGCAGTCTCAAGTGGACCACCGGGGAGCTGTTTTTT,CASSLKWTTGELFF
-,TRBD1,TRBJ1-6,TRBV5-1,TGCGCCAGCAGCTTGGAAGGGGGCGATCTTCCCTGGTCACCCCTCCACTTT,CASSLEGGDLPWSPLHF
-,-,TRBJ1-1,TRBV27,TGTGCCAGCAGTTTATTACAGGACAACACTGAAGCTTTCTTT,CASSLLQDNTEAFF
few,TRBD1,TRBJ2-1,TRBV6-1,TGTGCCAGCAGGGGACAGTGGGTAGGAAATGAGCAGTTCTTC,CASRGQWVGNEQFF
-,TRBD1,TRBJ1-1,TRBV10-3,TGTGCCATCGCTCCCGGGACAGCCCACCAGGAAGCTTTCTTT,CAIAPGTAHQEAFF
-,TRBD2,TRBJ2-1,TRBV6-5,TGTGCCAGCAGTCGACTAAGCGGGGGTTACAATGAGCAGTTCTTC,CASSRLSGGYNEQFF
-,-,TRBJ1-1,TRBV4-3,TGCGCCAGCAGCCTGGGACTGATGAACACTGAAGCTTTCTTT,CASSLGLMNTEAFF
-,TRBD2,TRBJ2-2,TRBV30,TGTGCCTGGAGACTAGCGGGGGGGAGCGGGGAGCTGTTTTTT,CAWRLAGGSGELFF